This T cell receptor (beta chain) was identified in a study of blood T cell repertoires in COVID-19 (dated by TCRdb to about 2020). Describing the broader study: Samples from collaborators originated in the United States, Italy and Spain and spanned both the acute and convalescent phases of COVID-19. Samples were obtained from the ongoing ImmuneRACE study (first 160 participants) and from 1,200 or so subjects provided by 6 global collaborators. The prospective study material was composed of cDNA or gDNA derived from T cells, B-cell-depleted T cells, or PBMCs. A freely available public database, intended as a resource for researchers studying the immune response to SARS-CoV-2, is where the repertoires were released. The sample metadata nearly always contained a de-identified subject ID, COVID-19 status, age in years and sex. Where available, HLA class I and class II types were taken from metadata supplied by the sample provider and were not determined by assay-based typing. Subjects who had been exposed to COVID-19, were actively infected with it, or had recovered from it provided the deeply sampled blood TCRbeta repertoires that made up the dataset.

The immunoSEQ Assay, a bias-controlled multiplex PCR, was used to amplify TCRbeta CDR3 regions from genomic DNA. In the authors' own workflow: Nucleated cell counts per sample were estimated from amplification of reference gene primers within the assay. To quantify the absolute abundance of each unique TCRbeta CDR3 rearrangement, sequence reads were collapsed and filtered. For each sample, productive Simpson clonality was calculated as the square root of Simpson's diversity index across productive rearrangements. TCRdb holds this immuneACCESS table with in-frame rearrangements only. Some clones are missing; in checked studies, unresolved V genes explain under half, and the rest has no known cause. That table gives V, J and clone size, and the DNA gave D and trimming. Counted in this sample were 35,000 to 45,000 clones; 76% of them appeared once. The biggest ten clones account for approximately 9% of the sample.

The junction shows trimming of 7 bases on V and 4 bases on J, plus 14 bases between the germline ends. Including cysteine and phenylalanine, the CDR3 has 14 amino acids. The retained sequence is limited to the CDR3, 42 bases, with the frame set at the first base. Via the germline V gene, CDR1 is MNHEY and CDR2 SVGAGI. The research as a whole found: The amount of clinical and demographic metadata varied by source and participant and was provided uncurated.

The collaborating institutions used their own protocols to collect whole blood in K2EDTA tubes. For TCRbeta analysis, collaborator samples were shipped as frozen whole blood, as isolated PBMCs, or as DNA extracted from either sample type. This clone came up once. Its specific antigen is unknown. No base-level quality is on record; no much larger clone is a single base apart. The sequenced material came from peripheral blood. The chain uses TRBV6-5 and TRBJ1-3; the D gene is not confidently resolved. The sequence was collected from a man in his 70s with active or convalescent COVID-19. The CDR3 region reads CASKSGGSGNTIYF. The DNA sequence is as follows: TGTGCCAGCAAATCAGGAGGTTCGGGAAACACCATATATTTT.